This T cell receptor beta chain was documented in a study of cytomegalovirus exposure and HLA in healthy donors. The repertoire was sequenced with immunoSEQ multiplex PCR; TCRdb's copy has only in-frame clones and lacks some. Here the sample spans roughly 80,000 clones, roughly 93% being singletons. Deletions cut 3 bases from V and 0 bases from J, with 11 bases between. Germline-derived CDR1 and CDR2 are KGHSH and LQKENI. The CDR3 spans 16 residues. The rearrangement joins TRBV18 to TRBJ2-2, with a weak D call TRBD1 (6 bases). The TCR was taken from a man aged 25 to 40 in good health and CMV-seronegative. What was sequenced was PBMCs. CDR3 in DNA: TGTGCCAGCTCACCTACAGGGATCCCGAACACCGGGGAGCTGTTTTTT. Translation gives CASSPTGIPNTGELFF.